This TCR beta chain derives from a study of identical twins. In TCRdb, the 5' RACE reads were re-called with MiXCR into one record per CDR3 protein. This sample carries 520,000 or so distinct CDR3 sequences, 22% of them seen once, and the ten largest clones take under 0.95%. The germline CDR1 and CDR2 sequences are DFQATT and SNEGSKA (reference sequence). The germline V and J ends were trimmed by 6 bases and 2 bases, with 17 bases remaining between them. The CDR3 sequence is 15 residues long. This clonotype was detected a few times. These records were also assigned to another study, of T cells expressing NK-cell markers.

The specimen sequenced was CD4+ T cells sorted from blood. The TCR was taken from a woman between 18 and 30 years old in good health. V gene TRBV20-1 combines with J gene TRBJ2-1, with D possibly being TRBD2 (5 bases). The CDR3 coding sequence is TGCAGTGCCCTGCCGAGGGCGATTACCTACAATGAGCAGTTCTTC. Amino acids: CSALPRAITYNEQFF.